This T cell receptor beta chain derives from a study of beta chain features in type 1 diabetes. Sorting based on CD45RO/CCR7/CD25/CD127/CD95/CD27 separated CD4+ naive, central memory, regulatory and stem cell-like memory cells. Over 95% purity was reached by all sorted populations. Concerning this clone: Antigen unknown.

Overall study results and limits: Whatever favoring of shorter templates PCR might show would apply equally to patients and controls. Across all four CD4+ subsets, people with type 1 diabetes showed modestly shorter TCRB CDR3s.

Expressed TCRB transcripts got sequenced, as all isolated RNA was reverse transcribed. Sequencing was performed with immunoSEQ multiplex PCR; in TCRdb, only in-frame clones are kept and a portion is missing. Of a few hundred thousand clones listed, roughly 11% were seen once; the top ten hold around 0.017%. This CDR3 has 17 residues. Germline CDR1 is LGHNA and CDR2 is YSLEER. V is TRBV4-3 and J is TRBJ2-7; 10 nucleotides line up with TRBD1. The DNA end favors TRBJ2-1, so the J call may be wrong. The sequenced sample was naive CD4+ T cells from blood. This sequence originates from a man aged 25 to 45 with type 1 diabetes. As DNA, the CDR3 is TGCGCCAGCAGCCCCTCTCCCCTGGGACAGGGGAACAATGAGCAGTTCTTC. This sequence encodes CASSPSPLGQGNNEQFF.